The next 13 T cell receptor beta chains were all read from a single sample in a study of T cell clonality in common variable immunodeficiency. Study-level findings and limits: Reportedly, TCR beta sequences from common variable immunodeficiency showed fewer deletions and N-nucleotide insertions.

These receptors lack a known antigen. Assay: immunoSEQ multiplex PCR; the TCRdb copy retains only in-frame clones and omits some. This sample shows 25,000 to 35,000 clones and no singletons; about 3.3% rests with the ten largest. The sample was peripheral blood mononuclear cells. Every receptor here comes from a human donor with common variable immunodeficiency.

There are a few counts of this clone. Coverage ceases 3 residues before the CDR3 finishes, and the germline J gene fills in the end. The chain joins TRBV2 to TRBJ1-2, with 10 nucleotides matching TRBD1. The ends lost 3 bases at V and 6 bases at J; junction bases unmatched: 7. The CDR3 spans 15 residues. The germline CDR1 and CDR2 sequences are SNHLY and FYNNEI. The part of the CDR3 DNA that was read is TGTGCCAGCAGTGAGGGGACAGGGGCCGTCCATGGC. Protein sequence: CASSEGTGAVHG. The full CDR3 reads CASSEGTGAVHGYTF. Full variable domain (remainder filled in from reference TRBV2 and TRBJ1-2): EPEVTQTPSHQVTQMGQEVILRCVPISNHLYFYWYRQILGQKVEFLVSFYNNEISEKSEIFDDQFSVERPDGSNFTLKIRSTKLEDSAMYFCASSEGTGAVHGYTFGSGTRLTVV.

This clone was found many times. The sequenced fragment ends 3 residues before the CDR3 boundary, so the rest is inferred from the germline J gene. Different DNA sequences within this sample yield the same CDR3. This rearrangement joins TRBV6-1 to TRBJ2-1; 7 nucleotides line up with TRBD1. This CDR3 contains 15 residues. Germline assignment: CDR1 MNHNS and CDR2 SASEGT. After removal of 3 bases from V and 4 bases from J, the junction contained 6 bases not matched to a gene. The sequenced part of the CDR3 DNA is TGTGCCAGCAGTGATTGGGGACAGTCTTACAATGAG. Protein sequence: CASSDWGQSYNE. The complete CDR3 sequence is CASSDWGQSYNEQFF.

This clone was recorded at least ten times. The CDR3 end is not reached by the read, which stops 3 residues before it; the germline J gene fills it in. The genes are TRBV20-1 and TRBJ2-7; 7 positions agree with TRBD1. The CDR3 runs 14 residues. In germline, CDR1 is DFQATT, CDR2 SNEGSKA (reference sequence). The J segment lost 6 bases and the V segment lost 4 bases, leaving 12 bases of the junction unmatched. CDR3 DNA, as far as it was read: TGCAGTGCTAACGAACAGGGGCCCTTTAGCGAG. This sequence encodes CSANEQGPFSE. The complete CDR3 sequence is CSANEQGPFSEQYF.

This clone has more than one count but fewer than ten. The read terminates 3 residues ahead of where the CDR3 ends, so the germline J gene completes it. V is TRBV6-1 and J is TRBJ1-2; perhaps TRBD1 as D (5 bases). The V end was cut by 1 base, the J end by 4 bases, with 7 bases between. The CDR3 loop spans 13 amino acids. CDR1 and CDR2 (germline): MNHNS, SASEGT. The CDR3 loop is CASSEGQFYGYTF. The part of the CDR3 DNA that was read is TGTGCCAGCAGTGAAGGACAGTTCTATGGC.

This clone was seen many times. The read finishes 3 residues shy of the CDR3 end, and the germline J gene is used to complete it. This sequence joins TRBV5-1 and TRBJ2-5; D possibly corresponds to TRBD1 (6 bases). Trimming stripped 0 bases from V and 3 bases from J, with 9 bases between. The CDR3 spans 14 residues. The germline V gene has CDR1 SGHRS and CDR2 YFSETQ. This CDR3 reads CASSLGDTEETQYF. CDR3 bases read: TGCGCCAGCAGCTTGGGGGACACGGAAGAGACC.

This clone has a handful of counts. The read stops 3 residues short of the end of the CDR3; the missing end is completed from the germline J gene. The chain carries TRBV20-1 and TRBJ2-3, with 11 bases fitting TRBD2. The CDR3 loop spans 14 amino acids. Per the germline V gene, CDR1 is DFQATT and CDR2 is SNEGSKA (reference sequence). V lost 2 bases, J lost 5 bases, and 3 bases stayed unmatched. CDR3 sequence reads: CSARKTSGKDTQYF. CDR3 DNA, as far as it was read: TGCAGTGCTAGAAAGACTAGCGGGAAAGATACG.

On this clone itself: The read ends 3 residues before the CDR3 terminus; that terminus is restored from the germline J gene. The chain links TRBV6-1 to TRBJ1-2; weak D call: TRBD1 (6 bases). V lost 2 bases and J lost 3, with 16 bases in between. Germline V gene data show CDR1 as MNHNS and CDR2 as SASEGT. The CDR3 has 16 amino acids. The CDR3 protein is CASSEFRRGRDYGYTF. The covered CDR3 bases are TGTGCCAGCAGTGAATTTCGGCGGGGGCGGGACTATGGC.

This clone was seen ten or more times. The read ends 3 residues shy of where the CDR3 ends; the end is completed using the germline J gene. V is TRBV18 and J is TRBJ2-1, with 12 nucleotides matching TRBD2. The CDR3 is made up of 14 amino acids. CDR1 is KGHSH and CDR2 is LQKENI in the germline V gene. V lost 2 bases and J lost 9; bases outside the gene matches: 2. CDR3 amino acids: CASSPTTSGSEQFF. The part of the CDR3 DNA that was read is TGTGCCAGCTCACCAACGACTAGCGGGAGTGAG. The full variable domain, with the rest looked up from reference TRBV18 and TRBJ2-1, is NAGVMQNPRHLVRRRGQEARLRCSPMKGHSHVYWYRQLPEEGLKFMVYLQKENIIDESGMPKERFSAEFPKEGPSILRIQQVVRGDSAAYFCASSPTTSGSEQFFGPGTRLTVL.

This clone was observed many times. The CDR3 goes on 3 residues after the read ends, and that part is filled in from the germline J gene. The chain couples TRBV19 to TRBJ1-1; TRBD1 aligns across 8 bases. V shed 5 bases, J shed 1 base, and the junction held 9 bases outside the gene matches. The germline V gene encodes CDR1 LNHDA and CDR2 SQIVND (reference sequence). The CDR3 consists of 16 residues. The sequenced part of the CDR3 DNA is TGTGCCAGTAGTGCAAGGACAGGGTTGGGGAACACTGAA. It is translated as CASSARTGLGNTE. The full CDR3 protein is CASSARTGLGNTEAFF.

This clone has at least ten counts. The read halts 3 residues ahead of the CDR3 end, with the missing end drawn from the germline J gene. This chain connects TRBV20-1 to TRBJ1-5, with 7 bases fitting TRBD1. CDR1 is DFQATT, CDR2 SNEGSKA, per germline (reference sequence). The CDR3 contains 15 residues. V was clipped by 2 bases and J by 3 bases; unmatched bases: 7. CDR3 protein: CSARLDRQVNQPQHF. The CDR3 DNA, read in part, is TGCAGTGCTAGATTGGACAGGCAGGTCAATCAGCCC.

As to this clone: Coverage ceases 3 residues before the CDR3 finishes, and the germline J gene fills in the end. The chain combines TRBV2 with TRBJ2-7; 9 bases match TRBD1. CDR1 and CDR2 from the germline V gene are SNHLY and FYNNEI. The J segment lost 5 bases and the V segment lost 5 bases, leaving 10 bases of the junction unmatched. This CDR3 is 15 amino acids long. The DNA read from the CDR3 is TGTGCCAGCAGTCCTCCGGGACAGGGTAGCAACGAG. Protein sequence: CASSPPGQGSNE. In full, the CDR3 reads CASSPPGQGSNEQYF.

To note about this clone: From the germline J gene comes the end of the CDR3, since the read stops 3 residues before it. The chain joins TRBV7-8 to TRBJ2-2; no firm D call. V lost 3 bases and J 3 bases, leaving 5 bases between the germline ends. Germline CDR1 SGHVS, CDR2 FQNEAQ. CDR3 length: 13 residues. The DNA read from the CDR3 is TGTGCCAGCAGCTTTACAGACACCGGGGAG. Amino acid sequence: CASSFTDTGE. From start to end, the CDR3 is CASSFTDTGELFF. The full variable domain, its missing parts supplied by reference TRBV7-8 and TRBJ2-2, is GAGVSQSPRYKVAKRGQDVALRCDPISGHVSLFWYQQALGQGPEFLTYFQNEAQLDKSGLPSDRFFAERPEGSVSTLKIQRTQQEDSAVYLCASSFTDTGELFFGEGSRLTVL.

A remark on this clone: The CDR3 is cut off 3 residues early in the read; its end comes from the germline J gene. The chain recombines TRBV20-1 with TRBJ2-3; 8 bases align to TRBD2. Germline loops: CDR1 DFQATT, CDR2 SNEGSKA (reference sequence). This CDR3 has 15 residues. With V trimmed by 6 bases and J by 6 bases, 14 bases remained unmatched. The CDR3 region is CSAKVAAGEVDTQYF. The covered CDR3 bases are TGCAGTGCCAAAGTAGCAGCGGGAGAGGTGGATACG.